A selection of T cell receptor beta chains follows, all from one sample in a study of cytomegalovirus exposure and HLA in healthy donors. Assay: immunoSEQ multiplex PCR; the TCRdb copy retains only in-frame clones and omits some. The data contain 130,000 to 150,000 clones, 80% to 95% of them singletons. What was sequenced was PBMCs. Source of these receptors: a man in his late teens or twenties in good health and CMV-seronegative. Both conserved end residues are part of each CDR3. A D gene is named only where the DNA matches it firmly. Size is stated for part of the rows, as once, few or many counts, or as a class when the clone is expanded.

V gene: TRBV30; D gene: .; J gene: TRBJ1-5; CDR3 length: 12; clone size: .; CDR3 protein: CAWRLAGGPQHF; CDR3 DNA: TGTGCCTGGAGACTCGCGGGGGGGCCCCAGCATTTT
V gene: TRBV6-5; D gene: TRBD1; J gene: TRBJ1-2; CDR3 length: 15; clone size: .; CDR3 protein: CASSRTGTGVDGYTF; CDR3 DNA: TGTGCCAGCAGTAGAACCGGGACAGGGGTCGATGGCTACACCTTC
V gene: TRBV5-1; D gene: .; J gene: TRBJ1-1; CDR3 length: 16; clone size: .; CDR3 protein: CASSLSPGQLNTEAFF; CDR3 DNA: TGCGCCAGCAGCTTGTCTCCGGGACAACTGAACACTGAAGCTTTCTTT
V gene: TRBV4-3; D gene: TRBD2; J gene: TRBJ2-5; CDR3 length: 16; clone size: .; CDR3 protein: CASSQDRLAGAETQYF; CDR3 DNA: TGCGCCAGCAGCCAAGATAGGCTAGCGGGAGCGGAGACCCAGTACTTC
V gene: TRBV9; D gene: TRBD1; J gene: TRBJ1-2; CDR3 length: 16; clone size: .; CDR3 protein: CASSPRTGGINYGYTF; CDR3 DNA: TGTGCCAGCAGCCCTAGGACAGGGGGCATTAACTATGGCTACACCTTC
V gene: TRBV5-1; D gene: .; J gene: TRBJ1-1; CDR3 length: 13; clone size: .; CDR3 protein: CASRYTLNTEAFF; CDR3 DNA: TGCGCCAGCAGGTATACATTGAACACTGAAGCTTTCTTT
V gene: TRBV28; D gene: .; J gene: TRBJ1-2; CDR3 length: 12; clone size: .; CDR3 protein: CASSLSYYGYTF; CDR3 DNA: TGTGCCAGCAGTTTGTCCTACTATGGCTACACCTTC
V gene: TRBV6-1; D gene: TRBD1; J gene: TRBJ2-1; CDR3 length: 16; clone size: .; CDR3 protein: CASSEGQGYSYNEQFF; CDR3 DNA: TGTGCCAGCAGTGAAGGACAGGGATACTCCTACAATGAGCAGTTCTTC
V gene: TRBV9; D gene: .; J gene: TRBJ2-1; CDR3 length: 11; clone size: .; CDR3 protein: CASSVGVEQFF; CDR3 DNA: TGTGCCAGCAGCGTAGGAGTTGAGCAGTTCTTC
V gene: TRBV5-5; D gene: .; J gene: TRBJ2-7; CDR3 length: 15; clone size: .; CDR3 protein: CASSLTGQAGYEQYF; CDR3 DNA: TGTGCCAGCAGCTTGACAGGCCAGGCGGGATACGAGCAGTACTTC
V gene: TRBV5-1; D gene: TRBD2; J gene: TRBJ2-5; CDR3 length: 16; clone size: .; CDR3 protein: CASSLDGAGVPETQYF; CDR3 DNA: TGCGCCAGCAGCTTGGATGGGGCGGGAGTCCCAGAGACCCAGTACTTC
V gene: TRBV5-4; D gene: .; J gene: TRBJ1-1; CDR3 length: 12; clone size: .; CDR3 protein: CASSLDEGTAFF; CDR3 DNA: TGTGCCAGCAGCTTGGATGAGGGTACAGCTTTCTTT
V gene: TRBV29-1; D gene: TRBD2; J gene: TRBJ2-3; CDR3 length: 15; clone size: .; CDR3 protein: CSGRLRRERGDTQYF; CDR3 DNA: TGCAGCGGGAGACTGAGACGGGAGCGGGGAGATACGCAGTATTTT
V gene: TRBV5-1; D gene: .; J gene: TRBJ1-2; CDR3 length: 12; clone size: once; CDR3 protein: CASSTQGNGYTF; CDR3 DNA: TGCGCCAGCAGCACACAGGGAAATGGCTACACCTTC
V gene: TRBV6-5; D gene: .; J gene: TRBJ2-1; CDR3 length: 12; clone size: .; CDR3 protein: CASGENYNEQFF; CDR3 DNA: TGTGCCAGCGGGGAGAACTACAATGAGCAGTTCTTC
V gene: TRBV5-1; D gene: TRBD1; J gene: TRBJ2-1; CDR3 length: 17; clone size: .; CDR3 protein: CASTNGGGQGRYNEQFF; CDR3 DNA: TGCGCCAGCACCAATGGGGGTGGACAGGGGAGATACAATGAGCAGTTCTTC
V gene: TRBV5-1; D gene: TRBD2; J gene: TRBJ2-1; CDR3 length: 12; clone size: .; CDR3 protein: CASEAGNNEQFF; CDR3 DNA: TGCGCCAGCGAAGCGGGGAACAATGAGCAGTTCTTC
V gene: TRBV5-1; D gene: TRBD2; J gene: TRBJ2-1; CDR3 length: 16; clone size: .; CDR3 protein: CASSLTGGGTGNEQFF; CDR3 DNA: TGCGCCAGCAGCCTCACGGGAGGGGGAACGGGGAATGAGCAGTTCTTC
V gene: TRBV19; D gene: .; J gene: TRBJ2-2; CDR3 length: 15; clone size: .; CDR3 protein: CASSMEGGLTGELFF; CDR3 DNA: TGTGCCAGTAGTATGGAGGGTGGGTTAACCGGGGAGCTGTTTTTT
V gene: TRBV5-1; D gene: .; J gene: TRBJ2-7; CDR3 length: 12; clone size: .; CDR3 protein: CASSHGGVEQYF; CDR3 DNA: TGCGCCAGCAGCCATGGCGGGGTCGAGCAGTACTTC
V gene: TRBV27; D gene: .; J gene: TRBJ2-1; CDR3 length: 14; clone size: .; CDR3 protein: CASRVSLPYNEQFF; CDR3 DNA: TGTGCCAGCAGGGTTAGCTTACCTTACAATGAGCAGTTCTTC
V gene: TRBV18; D gene: .; J gene: TRBJ2-1; CDR3 length: 16; clone size: .; CDR3 protein: CASSPGRDSLYNEQFF; CDR3 DNA: TGTGCCAGCTCACCTGGACGGGATAGCTTATACAATGAGCAGTTCTTC
V gene: TRBV10-1; D gene: .; J gene: TRBJ1-5; CDR3 length: 20; clone size: .; CDR3 protein: CASKAYRITDRLLLNQPQHF; CDR3 DNA: TGCGCCAGCAAGGCCTATCGTATTACGGACAGACTACTTCTCAATCAGCCCCAGCATTTT
V gene: TRBV9; D gene: TRBD2; J gene: TRBJ2-2; CDR3 length: 15; clone size: .; CDR3 protein: CASSVRLAGTGELFF; CDR3 DNA: TGTGCCAGCAGCGTAAGACTAGCTGGAACCGGGGAGCTGTTTTTT
V gene: TRBV30; D gene: .; J gene: TRBJ2-1; CDR3 length: 14; clone size: .; CDR3 protein: CAWSLSSGYNEQFF; CDR3 DNA: TGTGCCTGGAGTCTCTCTTCGGGCTACAATGAGCAGTTCTTC
V gene: TRBV4-2; D gene: .; J gene: TRBJ1-5; CDR3 length: 15; clone size: .; CDR3 protein: CASSQESVSNQPQHF; CDR3 DNA: TGTGCCAGCAGCCAAGAGTCTGTTAGCAATCAGCCCCAGCATTTT
V gene: TRBV27; D gene: TRBD1; J gene: TRBJ2-7; CDR3 length: 15; clone size: .; CDR3 protein: CASSSRRDRVLEQYF; CDR3 DNA: TGTGCCAGCAGTTCCCGCCGGGACAGGGTCCTCGAGCAGTACTTC
V gene: TRBV5-1; D gene: TRBD1; J gene: TRBJ1-3; CDR3 length: 17; clone size: .; CDR3 protein: CASSLDSPQGLGNTIYF; CDR3 DNA: TGCGCCAGCAGCTTGGATTCCCCACAGGGGTTGGGAAACACCATATATTTT
V gene: TRBV15; D gene: .; J gene: TRBJ1-1; CDR3 length: 13; clone size: .; CDR3 protein: CATGPSWNTEAFF; CDR3 DNA: TGTGCCACTGGGCCAAGCTGGAACACTGAAGCTTTCTTT
V gene: TRBV28; D gene: TRBD2; J gene: TRBJ2-5; CDR3 length: 18; clone size: once; CDR3 protein: CASSLYAQGRGGRETQYF; CDR3 DNA: TGTGCCAGCAGTTTATACGCCCAGGGGCGGGGGGGGAGAGAGACCCAGTACTTC
V gene: TRBV29-1; D gene: TRBD1; J gene: TRBJ2-7; CDR3 length: 15; clone size: .; CDR3 protein: CSVVGRGRERPEQYF; CDR3 DNA: TGCAGCGTTGTGGGCAGGGGGCGGGAAAGACCCGAGCAGTACTTC
V gene: TRBV4-3; D gene: TRBD2; J gene: TRBJ2-1; CDR3 length: 15; clone size: .; CDR3 protein: CASSRTSGSYNEQFF; CDR3 DNA: TGCGCCAGCAGCCGGACTAGCGGGAGTTACAATGAGCAGTTCTTC
V gene: TRBV28; D gene: .; J gene: TRBJ1-5; CDR3 length: 15; clone size: .; CDR3 protein: CASQPPPGGNQPQHF; CDR3 DNA: TGTGCCAGCCAACCCCCACCCGGAGGCAATCAGCCCCAGCATTTT
V gene: TRBV2; D gene: TRBD2; J gene: TRBJ2-5; CDR3 length: 16; clone size: .; CDR3 protein: CASKGIAGGYKETQYF; CDR3 DNA: TGTGCCAGCAAGGGGATAGCGGGGGGGTATAAGGAGACCCAGTACTTC
V gene: TRBV30; D gene: .; J gene: TRBJ2-5; CDR3 length: 13; clone size: .; CDR3 protein: CAWSVLDIETQYF; CDR3 DNA: TGTGCCTGGAGTGTACTAGACATAGAGACCCAGTACTTC
V gene: TRBV9; D gene: TRBD2; J gene: TRBJ2-3; CDR3 length: 16; clone size: .; CDR3 protein: CASSVGGRAVTDTQYF; CDR3 DNA: TGTGCCAGCAGCGTAGGCGGGAGGGCCGTGACAGATACGCAGTATTTT
V gene: TRBV9; D gene: TRBD2; J gene: TRBJ2-2; CDR3 length: 20; clone size: .; CDR3 protein: CASSHRGSLAGGVNTGELFF; CDR3 DNA: TGTGCCAGCAGCCACCGGGGGAGCCTAGCGGGGGGTGTGAACACCGGGGAGCTGTTTTTT
V gene: TRBV5-5; D gene: TRBD1; J gene: TRBJ2-5; CDR3 length: 14; clone size: .; CDR3 protein: CASSEGQGIETQYF; CDR3 DNA: TGTGCCAGCAGCGAGGGACAGGGGATTGAGACCCAGTACTTC
V gene: TRBV7-2; D gene: .; J gene: TRBJ1-2; CDR3 length: 12; clone size: .; CDR3 protein: CASSPRGYGYTF; CDR3 DNA: TGTGCCAGCAGCCCCAGGGGTTATGGCTACACCTTC
V gene: TRBV9; D gene: TRBD2; J gene: TRBJ2-1; CDR3 length: 15; clone size: .; CDR3 protein: CASSGSGSSYNEQFF; CDR3 DNA: TGTGCCAGCAGCGGTAGCGGGAGCTCCTACAATGAGCAGTTCTTC
V gene: TRBV11-2; D gene: TRBD2; J gene: TRBJ2-1; CDR3 length: 15; clone size: .; CDR3 protein: CASSLASGRTNEQFF; CDR3 DNA: TGTGCCAGCAGCTTAGCTAGCGGGAGAACCAATGAGCAGTTCTTC
V gene: TRBV5-4; D gene: TRBD2; J gene: TRBJ2-3; CDR3 length: 15; clone size: .; CDR3 protein: CASSLGTRGTDTQYF; CDR3 DNA: TGTGCCAGCAGCTTAGGGACTAGAGGGACAGATACGCAGTATTTT
V gene: TRBV29-1; D gene: TRBD2; J gene: TRBJ2-1; CDR3 length: 18; clone size: few; CDR3 protein: CSVEPHGPAGGYGNEQFF; CDR3 DNA: TGCAGCGTTGAGCCCCACGGGCCAGCGGGGGGTTATGGCAATGAGCAGTTCTTC
V gene: TRBV7-9; D gene: .; J gene: TRBJ2-7; CDR3 length: 16; clone size: .; CDR3 protein: CASSLATLLTDYEQYF; CDR3 DNA: TGTGCCAGCAGCTTAGCGACTCTTTTGACTGACTACGAGCAGTACTTC
V gene: TRBV9; D gene: .; J gene: TRBJ1-5; CDR3 length: 15; clone size: .; CDR3 protein: CASSVGSQGNQPQHF; CDR3 DNA: TGTGCCAGCAGCGTAGGGTCACAGGGCAATCAGCCCCAGCATTTT
V gene: TRBV18; D gene: .; J gene: TRBJ2-3; CDR3 length: 16; clone size: .; CDR3 protein: CASSPTPLSSTDTQYF; CDR3 DNA: TGTGCCAGCTCCCCCACTCCTTTATCTAGCACAGATACGCAGTATTTT
V gene: TRBV18; D gene: .; J gene: TRBJ2-5; CDR3 length: 16; clone size: .; CDR3 protein: CASSPRGAYKEETQYF; CDR3 DNA: TGTGCCAGCTCACCACGGGGCGCCTATAAAGAAGAGACCCAGTACTTC
V gene: TRBV5-4; D gene: TRBD1; J gene: TRBJ1-2; CDR3 length: 15; clone size: .; CDR3 protein: CASSWYRDRIYGYTF; CDR3 DNA: TGTGCCAGCAGCTGGTACCGGGACAGGATCTATGGCTACACCTTC
V gene: TRBV19; D gene: TRBD1; J gene: TRBJ2-3; CDR3 length: 13; clone size: .; CDR3 protein: CASSSGGGYTQYF; CDR3 DNA: TGTGCCAGTAGTTCAGGGGGCGGATATACGCAGTATTTT
V gene: TRBV19; D gene: TRBD2; J gene: TRBJ2-3; CDR3 length: 15; clone size: .; CDR3 protein: CASINSGAPTDTQYF; CDR3 DNA: TGTGCCAGTATCAATAGCGGGGCCCCCACAGATACGCAGTATTTT
V gene: TRBV11-3; D gene: .; J gene: TRBJ2-3; CDR3 length: 16; clone size: .; CDR3 protein: CASSLMGGAGTDTQYF; CDR3 DNA: TGTGCCAGCAGCTTAATGGGTGGAGCGGGCACAGATACGCAGTATTTT